This entry lists 24 T cell receptor beta chains sequenced from one sample in a study of blood T cell repertoires in COVID-19. Here immunoSEQ multiplex PCR was the method, and the copy in TCRdb shows in-frame clones only, minus some. The table shows 200,000 to 250,000 clones, with around 80% occurring only once. Input material: PBMCs or T cells enriched from blood (not recorded which). The receptors originated from a woman between 40 and 50 years old with acute COVID-19.

The chain links TRBV30 to TRBJ1-3; D is perhaps TRBD1 (5 bases). V was pared by 3 bases and J by 3 bases, with 12 bases between. CDR3 size: 14 residues. The germline CDR1 and CDR2 sequences are GTSNPN and SVGIG (reference sequence). The CDR3, as DNA: TGTGCCTGGAGGGGGGGGAACGGTGGAAACACCATATATTTT. Translating gives CAWRGGNGGNTIYF.

This chain connects TRBV27 to TRBJ1-1; D ambiguous. The V gene's germline CDR1 is MNHEY and CDR2 SMNVEV (reference sequence). Trimming took off 3 bases at V and 1 base at J, with 15 bases between the two ends. The CDR3 is 16 residues long. CDR3 sequence (DNA): TGTGCCAGCAGTTTCTTGAACAGTCCTCCGAACACTGAAGCTTTCTTT. Translating gives CASSFLNSPPNTEAFF.

This clone was detected a few times. J is TRBJ1-3 and V is TRBV12-3 or TRBV12-4, with D unclear. The length of the CDR3 is 13 residues. The V end was cut by 6 bases, the J end by 2 bases, with 8 bases between. The CDR3 region has the DNA TGTGCCAGCAGAAGGGAGGCTGGAAACACCATATATTTT. It codes for CASRREAGNTIYF.

The chain has TRBV14 and TRBJ2-7; tentatively, D is TRBD1 (5 bases). This CDR3 has 15 residues. V was pared by 3 bases and J by 2 bases, with 14 bases between. CDR1 and CDR2 (germline): SGHDN, FVKESK. The CDR3 protein is CASSHDQGITYEQYF. CDR3 DNA: TGTGCCAGCAGCCATGACCAGGGTATAACCTACGAGCAGTACTTC.

The chain is built from TRBV25-1 and TRBJ2-2; 8 nucleotides line up with TRBD2. In germline, CDR1 is MGHDK, CDR2 SYGVNS. Trimming removed 7 bases from V and 3 bases from J; junction bases left unmatched: 4. The CDR3 loop spans 14 amino acids. CDR3 region: CASTSGGDTGELFF. In DNA, the CDR3 is TGTGCCAGCACCAGCGGGGGCGACACCGGGGAGCTGTTTTTT.

The gene calls are TRBV7-5 and TRBJ2-4; TRBD2 is the table's D call and was not checked against the DNA. TRBV7-5 is termed a pseudogene. CDR3 length: 15 amino acids. Written as DNA, the CDR3 is TGTGCCAGAAGCTTAGTTAGAGTAGCCAAAAACATTCAGTACTTC. Its protein is CARSLVRVAKNIQYF.

V usage is TRBV15 and J usage is TRBJ1-1; D ambiguous. Looked up from germline, CDR1 is LNHNV and CDR2 is YYDKDF (reference sequence). V lost 5 bases and J 3 bases, leaving 16 bases between the germline ends. The CDR3 is 15 amino acids. Here the CDR3 reads CATSLFLSADTEAFF. The CDR3 DNA sequence: TGTGCCACCAGCCTGTTTCTGAGTGCGGACACTGAAGCTTTCTTT.

This chain uses TRBV7-2 with TRBJ2-1; 8 bases are shared with TRBD2. Germline V CDR1 and CDR2: SGHTA, FQGNSA. The CDR3 runs to 14 residues. V lost 5 bases to trimming and J lost 4 bases; unmatched junction nucleotides: 4. CDR3 sequence: CASSGSGGYNEQFF. CDR3 DNA sequence: TGTGCCAGCAGCGGGAGCGGGGGTTACAATGAGCAGTTCTTC.

This clone was detected only once. This chain links TRBV19 with TRBJ2-6; TRBD1 aligns across 10 bases. The CDR3 sequence is 15 residues long. Germline CDR1 is LNHDA and CDR2 is SQIVND (reference sequence). The V gene end was trimmed by 7 bases and the J gene end by 4 bases; junction bases not matched to a gene: 4. The DNA of the CDR3 is TGTGCCAGTAAGGCGGGACAGGGGGGGGCCAACGTCCTGACTTTC. This sequence encodes CASKAGQGGANVLTF.

The chain has TRBV6-5 and TRBJ2-5; D may be TRBD1 (6 bases). The ends were cut back, 6 bases at V and 5 bases at J, with 16 bases in the middle. From germline, CDR1 is MNHEY and CDR2 SVGAGI. The CDR3 runs to 14 residues. This chain's CDR3 is CASSPRGSWETQYF. CDR3 sequence (DNA): TGTGCCAGCAGCCCCAGGGGTAGTTGGGAGACCCAGTACTTC.

This chain joins TRBV6-1 and TRBJ1-4, with D maybe TRBD1 (5 bases). V shed 1 base and J shed 8 bases, with 17 bases lying between them. The CDR3 sequence is 16 residues long. Germline V lookup: CDR1 MNHNS, CDR2 SASEGT. DNA of the CDR3: TGTGCCAGCAGTGAAGTTCGGGGAAGGGGAGGAGAAAAACTGTTTTTT. Protein sequence: CASSEVRGRGGEKLFF.

This clone occurred once. This chain links TRBV24-1 with TRBJ1-1; weak D call: TRBD1 (5 bases). The V gene's germline CDR1 is KGHDR and CDR2 SFDVKD. Trimming took 7 bases from V and 8 from J, leaving 10 bases between them. The CDR3 sequence is 11 residues long. This chain's CDR3 is CATSDRQEAFF. CDR3 DNA sequence: TGTGCCACCAGCGATCGACAGGAAGCTTTCTTT.

There are a few counts of this clone. The chain joins TRBV10-3 to TRBJ1-6; no definite D call. This CDR3 region has 16 residues. Germline V lookup: CDR1 ENHRY, CDR2 SYGVKD. Trimming pared 7 bases from V and 0 bases from J, leaving 13 bases between. The CDR3 coding sequence is TGTGCCATCACACCCGACGGGAGCTCCTATAATTCACCCCTCCACTTT. It is translated as CAITPDGSSYNSPLHF.

This clone was seen a handful of times. This chain uses TRBV6-2 or TRBV6-3 with TRBJ2-1, with TRBD1 matching 12 bases. The CDR3 runs to 16 residues. Germline trimming cut 5 bases from V and 7 bases from J; bases unmatched to any gene: 9. Germline assignment: CDR1 MNHEY and CDR2 SVGEGT. The CDR3 reads CASSLGRDRGPNEQFF. CDR3 nucleotide sequence: TGTGCCAGCAGTCTGGGCCGGGACAGGGGGCCGAATGAGCAGTTCTTC.

J is TRBJ1-1 and V is TRBV25-1, with D unclear. The CDR3 sequence is 14 residues long. The V and J ends lost 5 bases and 1 base respectively, with 11 bases between them. Germline assignment: CDR1 MGHDK and CDR2 SYGVNS. CDR3 region: CASSPRETNTEAFF. The DNA for the CDR3 is TGTGCCAGCAGTCCCCGGGAGACGAACACTGAAGCTTTCTTT.

The gene calls are TRBV28 and TRBJ2-7; D is perhaps TRBD1 (5 bases). The CDR3 runs to 14 residues. Trimming stripped 6 bases from V and 3 bases from J, with 15 bases between. The germline CDR1 and CDR2 sequences are MDHEN and SYDVKM. DNA for the CDR3: TGTGCCAGCAGACCACAGACAGACCACTACGAGCAGTACTTC. It specifies CASRPQTDHYEQYF.

This chain connects TRBV7-2 to TRBJ2-7; TRBD1 is a possible D gene (5 bases). This CDR3 has 13 amino acids. Germline values: CDR1 SGHTA, CDR2 FQGNSA. Trimming removed 0 bases at V and 5 bases at J, with 8 bases between. For the CDR3, the DNA is TGTGCCAGCAGCTTAGCAGGGGTCAACGAGCAGTACTTC. Its translation: CASSLAGVNEQYF.

This clone was observed a few times. The genes are TRBV7-9 and TRBJ1-5; D gene ambiguous. From germline, CDR1 is SEHNR and CDR2 FQNEAQ (reference sequence). The V gene lost 5 bases and the J gene lost 11 bases, with 13 bases spanning the gap. CDR3 size: 12 residues. The CDR3 coding sequence is TGTGCCAGCAGCACTCCCGCCGGGGCCCAGCATTTT. Its protein is CASSTPAGAQHF.

The chain links TRBV19 to TRBJ1-1; 8 bases map to TRBD1. The CDR3 extends over 15 amino acids. J was trimmed by 1 base and V by 1 base; bases with no gene match: 2. The germline V gene encodes CDR1 LNHDA and CDR2 SQIVND (reference sequence). In nucleotides, the CDR3 is TGTGCCAGTAGTATAGCTGGGACAGGGAACACTGAAGCTTTCTTT. Its translation is CASSIAGTGNTEAFF.

This chain joins TRBV7-2 and TRBJ1-4; D might be TRBD1 (6 bases). This CDR3 has 15 amino acids. Trimming left V 5 bases short and J 6 bases short, with 16 bases between. Germline assignment: CDR1 SGHTA and CDR2 FQGNSA. The CDR3 here is CASSQSRGWDEKLFF. DNA for the CDR3: TGTGCCAGCAGCCAATCCAGGGGCTGGGATGAAAAACTGTTTTTT.

Here the CDR3 reads CASSQDQDVASGRISTGNIQYF. The CDR3, as DNA: TGTGCCAGCAGCCAAGATCAGGATGTGGCTAGCGGGAGGATCTCTACCGGGAACATTCAGTACTTC. The rearrangement uses TRBV3-1 (or the pseudogene TRBV3-2) and TRBJ2-4, with 11 bases that match TRBD2. The germline V gene encodes CDR1 LGHDT and CDR2 YNNKEL (reference sequence). This CDR3 has 22 residues. Unmatched junction bases numbered 23, after V lost 0 bases and J lost 7 bases.

The rearrangement uses TRBV9 and TRBJ2-3, with 7 bases identical to TRBD2. V gave up 2 bases and J gave up 6 bases; unmatched junction bases: 6. The germline gives CDR1 SGDLS, CDR2 YYNGEE. CDR3 length equals 14 residues. The CDR3 sequence is CASSVGEGVDTQYF. Written as DNA, the CDR3 is TGTGCCAGCAGCGTCGGGGAGGGAGTTGATACGCAGTATTTT. The full variable domain, completed using reference TRBV9 and TRBJ2-3, is DSGVTQTPKHLITATGQRVTLRCSPRSGDLSVYWYQQSLDQGLQFLIQYYNGEERAKGNILERFSAQQFPDLHSELNLSSLELGDSALYFCASSVGEGVDTQYFGPGTRLTVL.

Of note for this clone: At one of its ends the junction is not consistent with the germline gene, which may arise from a read error. The gene calls are TRBV7-7 and TRBJ1-4; 10 nucleotides match TRBD1. CDR1 and CDR2 (germline): SSHAT, FNYEAQ (reference sequence). The CDR3 covers 14 residues. The CDR3 sequence: CASSSGQGNEKLFF. CDR3 DNA: TGTGCTAGCAGCTCGGGACAGGGGAATGAAAAACTGTTTTTT.

V usage is TRBV7-2 and J usage is TRBJ1-5; D is perhaps TRBD1 (6 bases). The CDR3 is 19 amino acids. Trimming cost V 0 bases and J 3 bases, with 21 bases left between them. Per the germline V gene, CDR1 is SGHTA and CDR2 is FQGNSA. This CDR3 is CASSLALRGGNRNNQPQHF. The DNA for the CDR3 is TGTGCCAGCAGCTTAGCGCTGAGAGGGGGAAACAGAAACAATCAGCCCCAGCATTTT.